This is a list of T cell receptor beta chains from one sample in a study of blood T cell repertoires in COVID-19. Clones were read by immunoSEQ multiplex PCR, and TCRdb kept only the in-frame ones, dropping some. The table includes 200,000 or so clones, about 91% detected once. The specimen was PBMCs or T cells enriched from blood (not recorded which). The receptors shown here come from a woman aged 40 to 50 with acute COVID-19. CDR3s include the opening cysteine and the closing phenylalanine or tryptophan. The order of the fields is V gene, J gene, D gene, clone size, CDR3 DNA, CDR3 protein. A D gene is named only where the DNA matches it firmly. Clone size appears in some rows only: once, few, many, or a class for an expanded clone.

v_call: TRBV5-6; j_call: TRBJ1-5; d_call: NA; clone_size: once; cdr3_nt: TGTGCCAGCAGCTTGGTTCCACAGCTGATCTCCCAGCATTTT; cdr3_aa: CASSLVPQLISQHF
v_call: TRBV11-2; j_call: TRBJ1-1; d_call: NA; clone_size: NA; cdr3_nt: TGTGCCAGCAGCCCAAACAGGGAGGCTTTCTTT; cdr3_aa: CASSPNREAFF
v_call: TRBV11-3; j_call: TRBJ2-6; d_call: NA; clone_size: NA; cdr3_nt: TGTGCCAGCAGCCCCCGTTCTGGGGCCAACGTCCTGACTTTC; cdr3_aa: CASSPRSGANVLTF
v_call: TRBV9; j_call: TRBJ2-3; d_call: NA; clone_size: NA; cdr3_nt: TGTGCCAGCAGCGTAGGGATAGACAGGAGCACAGATACGCAGTATTTT; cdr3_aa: CASSVGIDRSTDTQYF
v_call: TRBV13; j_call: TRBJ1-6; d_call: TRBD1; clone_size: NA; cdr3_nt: TGTGCCAGCAGCCGAACAGGGGCCTATCTCCACTTT; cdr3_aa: CASSRTGAYLHF
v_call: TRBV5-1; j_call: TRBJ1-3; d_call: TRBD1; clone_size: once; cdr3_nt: TGCGCCAGCAGCACGGGGTCAGGGGGCGCGAACACCATATATTTT; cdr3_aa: CASSTGSGGANTIYF
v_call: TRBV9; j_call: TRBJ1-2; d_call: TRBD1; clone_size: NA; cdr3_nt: TGTGCCAGCAGCGCGACAGGGGGCTTGGACTATGGCTACACCTTC; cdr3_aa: CASSATGGLDYGYTF
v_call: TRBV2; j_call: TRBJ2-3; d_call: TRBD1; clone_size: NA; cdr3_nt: TGTGCCAGCGCCCCACCGGGACAGGGGAGGACAGATACGCAGTATTTT; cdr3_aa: CASAPPGQGRTDTQYF
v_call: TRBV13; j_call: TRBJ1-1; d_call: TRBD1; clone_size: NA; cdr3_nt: TGTGCCAGCAGCTACAGGGGAATGACGGACACTGAAGCTTTCTTT; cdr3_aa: CASSYRGMTDTEAFF
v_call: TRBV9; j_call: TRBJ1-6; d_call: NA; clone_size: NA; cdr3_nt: TGTGCCAGCAGCGTAGTTGGGAGTAATTCACCCCTCCACTTT; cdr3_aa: CASSVVGSNSPLHF
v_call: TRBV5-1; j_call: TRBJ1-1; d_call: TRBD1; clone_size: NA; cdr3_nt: TGCGCCAGCACAGAGGGGGCGCGAACTGAAGCTTTCTTT; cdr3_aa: CASTEGARTEAFF
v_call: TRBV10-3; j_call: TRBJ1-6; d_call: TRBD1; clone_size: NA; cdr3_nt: TGTGCCATCAGTGAGCCCAGGGGGAGCGCTAATTCACCCCTCCACTTT; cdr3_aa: CAISEPRGSANSPLHF
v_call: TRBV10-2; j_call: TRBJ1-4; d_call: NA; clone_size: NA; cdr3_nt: TGCGCCAGCAGTGAGTCGGCGGGGGTTGGAACTAATGAAAAACTGTTTTTT; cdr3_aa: CASSESAGVGTNEKLFF
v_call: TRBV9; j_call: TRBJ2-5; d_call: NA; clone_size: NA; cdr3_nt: TGTGCCACCTCAGTGTTGAGTGAGGGGACCCAGTACTTC; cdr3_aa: CATSVLSEGTQYF
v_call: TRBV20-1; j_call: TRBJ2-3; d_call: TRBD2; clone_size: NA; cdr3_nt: TGCAGTGCTAGTAGCGGGACACCTGATACGCAGTATTTT; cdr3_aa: CSASSGTPDTQYF
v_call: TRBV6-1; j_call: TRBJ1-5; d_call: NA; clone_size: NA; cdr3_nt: TGTGCCAGCACGAGCCTCAATCAGCCCCAGCATTTT; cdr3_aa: CASTSLNQPQHF
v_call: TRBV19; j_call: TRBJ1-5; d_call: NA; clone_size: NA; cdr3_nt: TGTGCCAGTAGTGCACAGCCCTATAGCAATCAGCCCCAGCATTTT; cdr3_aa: CASSAQPYSNQPQHF